The clone carrying this T cell receptor beta chain showed up many times. The data stem from a study of T cells in Graves' hyperthyroidism and ophthalmopathy. There are 14 residues in the CDR3. V was pared by 5 bases and J by 1 base, with 14 bases between. Germline assignment: CDR1 DFQATT and CDR2 SNEGSKA (reference sequence). Amplification of TCR beta CDR3 regions used RNA as the template. The study used the HTBI primer set for a first-round RT-PCR of the TCR CDR3. TCRdb reprocessed the multiplex PCR reads with MiXCR, giving one entry per CDR3 protein. The data hold under 350,000 distinct CDR3 sequences, with about 25% observed a single time.

The source of this sequence is a middle-aged man with Graves' hyperthyroidism that later progressed to Graves' ophthalmopathy. The sequencing sample was made of blood. The gene calls are TRBV20-1 and TRBJ1-1, with D perhaps matching TRBD1 (5 bases). CDR3 coding DNA: TGCAGTGCTGTACAGGCAACCCAGAACACTGAAGCTTTCTTT. It is translated as CSAVQATQNTEAFF.